The 2 T cell receptor beta chains given below trace back to one sample, sequenced in a study of cytomegalovirus exposure and HLA in healthy donors. Only in-frame clones appear in the TCRdb table, and some are missing; sequencing was by immunoSEQ multiplex PCR. Among roughly 86,000 clones listed, 90% to 96% were seen once. Sequencing used PBMCs. Receptor source: a man aged 18-30 years in good health and CMV-seropositive.

The chain has TRBV5-1 and TRBJ1-1; D is unresolved. Germline CDR1 reads SGHRS; CDR2 reads YFSETQ. V was cut by 1 base and J by 4 bases, with 5 bases left in between. This CDR3 has 12 amino acids. This chain's CDR3 is CASSLTSTEAFF. The CDR3, as DNA: TGCGCCAGCAGCTTGACCAGCACTGAAGCTTTCTTT.

The rearrangement uses TRBV6-6 and TRBJ2-4; D is perhaps TRBD1 (6 bases). Germline CDR1 MNHNY, CDR2 SVGAGI (reference sequence). The CDR3 has 14 residues. The germline V and J ends were trimmed by 0 bases and 9 bases, with 12 bases remaining between them. CDR3 bases: TGTGCCAGCAGTTACTCAAAACAGGGTATCATTCAGTACTTC. Encoded protein: CASSYSKQGIIQYF.